The 25 T cell receptor beta chains listed next were all sequenced from one sample in a study of vaccination and CD4 T cells after COVID-19. The antigens for these receptors are not known. At the Johns Hopkins FTIC core, DNA taken from cultured CD4+ T cells was sequenced by way of the Oncomine TCR Beta short-read assay. TCRdb reprocessed the PCR reads with MiXCR, giving one entry per CDR3 protein. The sample holds 13,000 or so distinct CDR3 sequences, more than 50% seen once. The treatment here: approximately 9-day PBMC culture with coronavirus spike peptide pools or control peptides (ViraFEST assay). The source material was cultured CD4+ T cells from blood, sampled after SARS-CoV-2 vaccination. The source of these receptors is a human donor with COVID-19.

CDR3 amino acids: CASSFVPLTYEQYF. The DNA of the CDR3 is TGTGCCAGCAGCTTCGTCCCCCTTACCTACGAGCAGTACTTC. The chain couples TRBV5-4 to TRBJ2-7; D is ambiguous. Deletions cut 2 bases from V and 2 bases from J, with 11 bases between. In germline, CDR1 is SGHNT, CDR2 YYREEE (reference sequence). The CDR3 is 14 amino acids. Looking up the rest from reference TRBV5-4 and TRBJ2-7 gives the full variable domain: ETGVTQSPTHLIKTRGQQVTLRCSSQSGHNTVSWYQQALGQGPQFIFQYYREEENGRGNFPPRFSGLQFPNYSSELNVNALELDDSALYLCASSFVPLTYEQYFGPGTRLTVT.

This chain connects TRBV7-9 to TRBJ1-3, with D perhaps matching TRBD1 (5 bases). CDR1 and CDR2 from the germline V gene are SEHNR and FQNEAQ (reference sequence). The CDR3 runs to 16 residues. V was shortened by 4 bases and J by 2 bases, with 15 bases between the two germline ends. CDR3 in DNA: TGTGCCAGCAGCTCCCCCCCAGGGAGTGCTGGAAACACCATATATTTT. Translating it yields CASSSPPGSAGNTIYF.

This chain connects TRBV20-1 to TRBJ1-3; D perhaps matches TRBD1 (5 bases). The CDR3 contains 14 residues. V lost 2 bases and J 2 bases, leaving 10 bases between the germline ends. Per the germline V gene, CDR1 is DFQATT and CDR2 is SNEGSKA (reference sequence). This CDR3 is CSARSQGAGNTIYF. In nucleotides, the CDR3 is TGCAGTGCTAGAAGTCAGGGTGCTGGAAACACCATATATTTT.

This clonotype showed up just a few times. The rearrangement joins TRBV7-9 to TRBJ2-3; TRBD2 aligns across 13 bases. Germline V gene lookup returns CDR1 SEHNR and CDR2 FQNEAQ (reference sequence). Unmatched junction bases numbered 3, after V lost 3 bases and J lost 3 bases. CDR3 length: 16 residues. The CDR3 protein is CASSLGLAGNTDTQYF. For the CDR3, the DNA is TGTGCCAGCAGCTTGGGACTAGCGGGGAATACAGATACGCAGTATTTT.

The chain couples TRBV6-2 or TRBV6-3 to TRBJ1-1, with a tentative D call TRBD1 (6 bases). The CDR3 contains 13 residues. Trimming left V 4 bases short and J 4 bases short, with 10 bases between. Germline values: CDR1 MNHEY, CDR2 SVGEGT. CDR3 DNA: TGTGCCAGCAGTTCACAGGGAGCCACTGAAGCTTTCTTT. This sequence encodes CASSSQGATEAFF.

The chain is built from TRBV11-3 and TRBJ1-1; D is uncertain. The CDR3 has 15 amino acids. Trimming left V 5 bases short and J 4 bases short, with 17 bases between. Germline V lookup: CDR1 SGHNT, CDR2 YENEEA. CDR3 in DNA: TGTGCCAGCAGCCTCCCAGGACCCCGGGCCACTGAAGCTTTCTTT. Protein product: CASSLPGPRATEAFF.

The gene calls are TRBV19 and TRBJ1-2; possible D gene TRBD1, 6 bases. With 3 bases removed from V and 0 bases from J, the gap between germline ends came to 17 bases. The CDR3 spans 17 residues. Germline-derived CDR1 and CDR2 are LNHDA and SQIVND (reference sequence). CDR3 sequence reads: CASSISPRQDSNYGYTF. The CDR3 DNA sequence: TGTGCCAGTAGTATCTCCCCCCGACAGGATTCTAACTATGGCTACACCTTC.

This chain uses TRBV20-1 with TRBJ1-4; 9 bases fit TRBD1. Germline V CDR1 and CDR2: DFQATT, SNEGSKA (reference sequence). The CDR3 has 14 residues. Losses at the gene ends were 6 bases for V and 4 bases for J; bases not matched to a gene: 6. This CDR3 reads CSAAGQGLNEKLFF. In nucleotides, the CDR3 is TGCAGTGCCGCGGGACAGGGACTTAATGAAAAACTGTTTTTT.

With respect to this clonotype: Because it lacks the conserved phenylalanine or tryptophan at the end, this CDR3 is likely a read error. The rearrangement links TRBV7-2 to TRBJ2-3; maybe TRBD1 (6 bases). Germline V CDR1 and CDR2: SGHTA, FQGNSA. The CDR3 contains 12 residues. CDR3 coding DNA: TGTGCAGAGAGACAGGGCACAGATACGCAGTATATT. Translated, it gives CAERQGTDTQYI.

V usage is TRBV27 and J usage is TRBJ2-7, with D perhaps TRBD2 (6 bases). Trimming pared 7 bases from V and 0 bases from J, leaving 13 bases between. Germline CDR1 MNHEY, CDR2 SMNVEV (reference sequence). This CDR3 contains 14 residues. The CDR3 region is CASKNLGGSYEQYF. The CDR3, as DNA: TGTGCCAGCAAGAACCTGGGGGGCTCCTACGAGCAGTACTTC.

The chain combines TRBV24-1 with TRBJ2-7, with D possibly being TRBD1 or TRBD2 (5 bases each). V lost 4 bases, J lost 0 bases, and 15 bases lay in between. This CDR3 comprises 16 residues. Germline CDR1 is KGHDR and CDR2 is SFDVKD. Here the CDR3 DNA reads TGTGCCACCAGTGACAACGCCGGGACCGCCTCCTACGAGCAGTACTTC. It specifies CATSDNAGTASYEQYF.

The chain uses TRBV19 and TRBJ2-5, with D perhaps matching TRBD1 (6 bases). This CDR3 comprises 14 residues. V lost 5 bases and J lost 5, with 15 bases in between. The germline V gene has CDR1 LNHDA and CDR2 SQIVND (reference sequence). Here the CDR3 reads CASSGRDISETQYF. The CDR3 nucleotides are TGTGCCAGTAGTGGCCGGGACATTTCGGAGACCCAGTACTTC.

The rearrangement uses TRBV20-1 and TRBJ2-5, with D unclear. The CDR3 spans 11 residues. The ends were cut back, 2 bases at V and 4 bases at J, with 5 bases in the middle. From germline, CDR1 is DFQATT and CDR2 SNEGSKA (reference sequence). The CDR3 DNA reads as TGCAGTGCTAGAAAGGCAGAGACCCAGTACTTC. Amino acids: CSARKAETQYF.

V and J are TRBV20-1 and TRBJ2-7, with D maybe TRBD2 (6 bases). The V gene lost 4 bases and the J gene lost 6 bases, with 19 bases spanning the gap. CDR1 is DFQATT and CDR2 is SNEGSKA in the germline V gene (reference sequence). CDR3 size: 14 residues. The CDR3 nucleotides are TGCAGTGCTACCAGGACTCGGTTGGGAGGCGAGCAGTACTTC. It yields the protein CSATRTRLGGEQYF.

V gene TRBV6-1 combines with J gene TRBJ1-2; D possibly corresponds to TRBD1 (5 bases). CDR1 is MNHNS, CDR2 SASEGT, per germline. V lost 0 bases and J lost 4, with 12 bases in between. The CDR3 totals 15 residues. CDR3 sequence: CASSEALGPGYGYTF. CDR3 DNA sequence: TGTGCCAGCAGTGAAGCGCTGGGGCCAGGCTATGGCTACACCTTC.

This clonotype was observed a handful of times. The chain employs TRBV11-1 and TRBJ2-7; D is ambiguous. Germline CDR1 is SGHAT and CDR2 is FQDESV (reference sequence). CDR3 length equals 16 residues. V shed 5 bases and J shed 2 bases, with 19 bases lying between them. CDR3 in amino acids: CASSKTYQVPPYEQYF. The CDR3 region has the DNA TGTGCCAGCAGCAAAACCTATCAGGTTCCCCCCTACGAGCAGTACTTC. Based on the CDR3 plus reference TRBV11-1 and TRBJ2-7, the full variable domain is EAEVAQSPRYKITEKSQAVAFWCDPISGHATLYWYRQILGQGPELLVQFQDESVVDDSQLPKDRFSAERLKGVDSTLKIQPAELGDSAMYLCASSKTYQVPPYEQYFGPGTRLTVT.

This clonotype was detected a few times. The J gene is TRBJ1-6, the V gene TRBV15; D unresolved. Germline V lookup: CDR1 LNHNV, CDR2 YYDKDF (reference sequence). With 0 bases removed from V and 5 bases from J, the gap between germline ends came to 8 bases. CDR3 size: 15 residues. CDR3 in DNA: TGTGCCACCAGCAGAGATAGTCAGGATAATTCACCCCTCCACTTT. Its protein product is CATSRDSQDNSPLHF.

Note on this clonotype: One end of the junction is discordant with germline, which a read error may explain. The chain recombines TRBV28 with TRBJ2-2; TRBD2 is a possible D gene (7 bases). The CDR3 covers 16 residues. Germline CDR1 MDHEN, CDR2 SYDVKM. The CDR3 DNA is TGTGCCAGCAGTCCGGTAGGGGGGGGCCGTATCGGGGAGCCGTTTTTT. It translates to CASSPVGGGRIGEPFF.

The genes are TRBV7-9 and TRBJ2-1, with 13 bases identical to TRBD2. The CDR3 covers 15 residues. V lost 4 bases and J lost 7; bases outside the gene matches: 4. The V gene's germline CDR1 is SEHNR and CDR2 FQNEAQ (reference sequence). The CDR3 is CASSSRTSGGNEQFF. DNA of the CDR3: TGTGCCAGCAGCTCACGGACTAGCGGGGGAAATGAGCAGTTCTTC.

The gene calls are TRBV19 and TRBJ2-2; D possibly corresponds to TRBD1 (5 bases). The germline V and J ends were trimmed by 4 bases and 5 bases, with 11 bases remaining between them. Germline V CDR1 and CDR2: LNHDA, SQIVND (reference sequence). The CDR3 runs 14 residues. CDR3 region: CASSSGARTGELFF. The CDR3 nucleotides are TGTGCCAGTAGTAGTGGGGCTCGAACCGGGGAGCTGTTTTTT. Filled out from reference TRBV19 and TRBJ2-2, the complete variable domain reads DGGITQSPKYLFRKEGQNVTLSCEQNLNHDAMYWYRQDPGQGLRLIYYSQIVNDFQKGDIAEGYSVSREKKESFPLTVTSAQKNPTAFYLCASSSGARTGELFFGEGSRLTVL.

The sample holds one count of this clonotype. This chain joins TRBV19 and TRBJ1-2; no definite D call. The CDR3 contains 14 residues. Trimming took off 5 bases at V and 2 bases at J, with 12 bases between the two ends. Germline V gives CDR1 LNHDA, CDR2 SQIVND (reference sequence). CDR3 DNA sequence: TGTGCCAGTAGTCGGCTAGAGGGAAACTATGGCTACACCTTC. Translation gives CASSRLEGNYGYTF.

The chain joins TRBV7-9 to TRBJ2-6, with D tentatively TRBD1 (5 bases). The CDR3 sequence is 15 residues long. Trimming shortened V by 6 bases and J by 3 bases, and 12 bases separated the two germline ends. The germline gives CDR1 SEHNR, CDR2 FQNEAQ (reference sequence). The CDR3 DNA follows: TGTGCCAGCAGTCTCGACAGCTTTGGGGCCAACGTCCTGACTTTC. It encodes CASSLDSFGANVLTF.

This clonotype was recorded a few times. The chain is built from TRBV7-2 and TRBJ1-1; maybe TRBD1 (6 bases). The CDR3 loop spans 14 amino acids. Deletions cut 4 bases from V and 4 bases from J, with 13 bases between. Germline-derived CDR1 and CDR2 are SGHTA and FQGNSA. The DNA for the CDR3 is TGTGCCAGCAGCTCAACAGGGAAGGGCACTGAAGCTTTCTTT. This translates into CASSSTGKGTEAFF.

This clonotype was counted between two and nine times. CDR3 region: CATGQGLNTEAFF. In DNA, the CDR3 is TGTGCCACCGGACAGGGGTTGAACACTGAAGCTTTCTTT. The genes are TRBV10-3 and TRBJ1-1, with 9 nucleotides matching TRBD1. Germline-derived CDR1 and CDR2 are ENHRY and SYGVKD. After removal of 10 bases from V and 0 bases from J, the junction contained 3 bases not matched to a gene. This CDR3 spans 13 amino acids.

Within the sample, this clonotype is medium-sized. CDR3 nucleotide sequence: TGCGCCAGCAGCTTGTTAGGACAGTCGAACACTGAAGCTTTCTTT. The encoded protein is CASSLLGQSNTEAFF. V and J are TRBV5-1 and TRBJ1-1, with D possibly matching TRBD1 (6 bases). Germline CDR1 SGHRS, CDR2 YFSETQ. The germline V and J ends were trimmed by 1 base and 1 base, with 11 bases remaining between them. This CDR3 is 15 amino acids long.